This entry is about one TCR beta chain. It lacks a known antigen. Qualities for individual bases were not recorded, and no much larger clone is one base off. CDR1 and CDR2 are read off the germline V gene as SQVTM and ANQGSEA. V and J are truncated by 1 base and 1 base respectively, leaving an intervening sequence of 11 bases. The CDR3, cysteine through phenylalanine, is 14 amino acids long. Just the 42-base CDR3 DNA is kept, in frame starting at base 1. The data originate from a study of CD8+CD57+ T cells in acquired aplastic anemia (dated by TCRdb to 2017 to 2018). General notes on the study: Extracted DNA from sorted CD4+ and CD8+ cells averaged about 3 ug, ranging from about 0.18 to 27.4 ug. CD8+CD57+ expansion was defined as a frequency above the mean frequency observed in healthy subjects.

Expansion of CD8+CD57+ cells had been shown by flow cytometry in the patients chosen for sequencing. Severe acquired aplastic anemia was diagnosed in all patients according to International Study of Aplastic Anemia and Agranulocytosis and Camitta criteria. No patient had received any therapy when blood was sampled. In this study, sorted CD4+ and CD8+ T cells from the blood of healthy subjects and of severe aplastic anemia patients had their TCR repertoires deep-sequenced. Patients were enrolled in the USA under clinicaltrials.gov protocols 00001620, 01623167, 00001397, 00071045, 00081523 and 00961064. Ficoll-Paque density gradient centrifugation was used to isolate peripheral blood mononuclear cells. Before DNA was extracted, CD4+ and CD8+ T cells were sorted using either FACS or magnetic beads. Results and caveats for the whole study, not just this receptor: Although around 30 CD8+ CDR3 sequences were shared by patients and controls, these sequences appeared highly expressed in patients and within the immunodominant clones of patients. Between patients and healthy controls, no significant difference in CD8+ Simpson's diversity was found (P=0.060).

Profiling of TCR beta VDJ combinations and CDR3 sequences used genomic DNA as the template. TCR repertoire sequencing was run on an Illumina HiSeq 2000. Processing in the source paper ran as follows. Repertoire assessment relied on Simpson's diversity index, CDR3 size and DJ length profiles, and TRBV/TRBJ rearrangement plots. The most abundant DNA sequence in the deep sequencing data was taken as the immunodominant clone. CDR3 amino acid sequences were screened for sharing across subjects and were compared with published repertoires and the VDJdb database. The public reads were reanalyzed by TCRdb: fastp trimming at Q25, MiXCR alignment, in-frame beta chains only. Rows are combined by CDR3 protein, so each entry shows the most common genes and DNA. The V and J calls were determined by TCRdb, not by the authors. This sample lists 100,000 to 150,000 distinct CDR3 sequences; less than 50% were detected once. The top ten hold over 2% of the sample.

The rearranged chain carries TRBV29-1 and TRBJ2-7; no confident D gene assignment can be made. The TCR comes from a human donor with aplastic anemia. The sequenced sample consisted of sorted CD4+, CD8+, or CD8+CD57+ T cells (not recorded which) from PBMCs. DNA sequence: TGCAGCGTTGAAGTCTTCGGCATGTCCTACGAGCAGTACTTC. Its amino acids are CSVEVFGMSYEQYF.